The rows below give T cell receptor beta chains drawn from one sample of a study of T-cell reconstitution after alpha-beta-depleted transplantation in children. TCRdb independently ran MiXCR on the PCR reads; one entry per CDR3 protein. The data show roughly 400,000 distinct CDR3 sequences, approximately 20% seen once. Sequencing was performed on PBMCs from the stem cell graft donor, taken from the stem cell graft. These receptors came from a human donor who donated a stem cell graft to a child with acute myeloid leukemia. CDR3s include the opening cysteine and the closing phenylalanine or tryptophan. The order of the fields is J gene, V gene, clone size, D gene, CDR3 DNA, CDR3 protein. A D gene is named only where the DNA matches it firmly. The listing skips clone size in some rows; elsewhere it reads once, few, many or a size class.

J: TRBJ2-3; V: TRBV20-1; size: few; D: NA; DNA: TGCAGTGCTAGCCTAGGGCACTTGGGCACAGATACGCAGTATTTT; CDR3: CSASLGHLGTDTQYF
J: TRBJ2-3; V: TRBV24-1; size: few; D: TRBD2; DNA: TGTGCCACCAGTGAAGTACTAGCGGGAAGGCAGTATTTT; CDR3: CATSEVLAGRQYF
J: TRBJ1-1; V: TRBV7-9; size: few; D: NA; DNA: TGTGCCAGCGAGAGGGGCTCGGTCGGCACTGAAGCTTTCTTT; CDR3: CASERGSVGTEAFF
J: TRBJ2-7; V: TRBV5-1; size: few; D: NA; DNA: TGCGCCAGCAGCCCCGGAGGAGCGGCTCTCTACGAGCAGTACTTC; CDR3: CASSPGGAALYEQYF
J: TRBJ2-5; V: TRBV29-1; size: NA; D: NA; DNA: TGCAGCGTTGTGGGTGGTCAAGAGACCCAGTACTTC; CDR3: CSVVGGQETQYF
J: TRBJ2-3; V: TRBV7-2; size: NA; D: TRBD2; DNA: TGTGCCAGCAGCTTAGCGGTGCTAGCGGGCGGGCGGGATACGCAGTATTTT; CDR3: CASSLAVLAGGRDTQYF
J: TRBJ2-3; V: TRBV2; size: many; D: NA; DNA: TGTGCCAGCACCCCAGCCGCAGGGGAGTATTATACGCAGTATTTT; CDR3: CASTPAAGEYYTQYF
J: TRBJ2-7; V: TRBV6-2/TRBV6-3; size: NA; D: TRBD1; DNA: TGTGCCAGCAGTACAACAGGGGGGCGTCCCTACGAGCAGTACTTC; CDR3: CASSTTGGRPYEQYF
J: TRBJ1-4; V: TRBV2; size: few; D: TRBD1; DNA: TGTGCCAGCAGAGGTTCGGACAGGGTTGAAAAACTGTTTTTT; CDR3: CASRGSDRVEKLFF
J: TRBJ1-5; V: TRBV20-1; size: few; D: TRBD1; DNA: TGCAGTGCTGTACCGGGACAGCCGGGCAATCAGCCCCAGCATTTT; CDR3: CSAVPGQPGNQPQHF
J: TRBJ1-1; V: TRBV7-6; size: few; D: NA; DNA: TGTGCCAGCAGCACCAGGCCCCTGAGGGGCACTGAAGCTTTCTTT; CDR3: CASSTRPLRGTEAFF
J: TRBJ2-7; V: TRBV28; size: few; D: TRBD1; DNA: TGTGCCAGCAGTTGGGGACAGGGCGAATACGAGCAGTACTTC; CDR3: CASSWGQGEYEQYF
J: TRBJ2-6; V: TRBV20-1; size: few; D: NA; DNA: TGCAGTGCTAGAGTAGCTGGGGCCAACGTCCTGACTTTC; CDR3: CSARVAGANVLTF